What follows is one T cell receptor beta chain and its context. Germline V CDR1 and CDR2: MNHEY, SMNVEV (reference sequence). With 5 bases clipped from V and 10 bases from J, the junction kept 5 bases outside the gene matches. The CDR3 loop spans 15 amino acids. Source study methods: Nucleated cell counts were estimated from reference gene primer amplification. The table came from immunoSEQ multiplex PCR; TCRdb's copy has only in-frame clones and leaves some out. V, J and clone size are taken as reported in that table, and D and trimming were inferred from the DNA itself. The sample records about 97,000 clones, 90% being singletons. These data are taken from a study of blood T cell repertoires in COVID-19. Turning to the study itself: From the United States, Italy and Spain came samples of acute and convalescent COVID-19. The cDNA or gDNA used as material had been derived from T cells, B-cell-depleted T cells, or PBMCs.

This receptor was obtained from a man aged 55 to 70 with acute or convalescent COVID-19. The chain recombines TRBV27 with TRBJ2-2, with 15 bases that match TRBD2. Sequenced sample: peripheral blood. The CDR3: CASSRGLAGGVELFF. The CDR3 DNA is TGTGCCAGCAGTAGAGGACTAGCGGGGGGGGTGGAGCTGTTTTTT.